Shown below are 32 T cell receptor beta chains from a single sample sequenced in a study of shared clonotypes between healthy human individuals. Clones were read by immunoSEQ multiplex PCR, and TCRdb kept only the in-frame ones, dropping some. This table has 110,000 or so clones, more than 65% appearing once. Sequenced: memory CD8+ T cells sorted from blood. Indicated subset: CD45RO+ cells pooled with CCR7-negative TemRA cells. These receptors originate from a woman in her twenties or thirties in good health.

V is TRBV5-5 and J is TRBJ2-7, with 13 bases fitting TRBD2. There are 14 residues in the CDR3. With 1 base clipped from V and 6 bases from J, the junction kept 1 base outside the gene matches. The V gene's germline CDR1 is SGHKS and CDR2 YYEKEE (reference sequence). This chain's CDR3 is CASSLTSGRGEQYF. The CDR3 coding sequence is TGTGCCAGCAGCTTGACTAGCGGGAGGGGCGAGCAGTACTTC.

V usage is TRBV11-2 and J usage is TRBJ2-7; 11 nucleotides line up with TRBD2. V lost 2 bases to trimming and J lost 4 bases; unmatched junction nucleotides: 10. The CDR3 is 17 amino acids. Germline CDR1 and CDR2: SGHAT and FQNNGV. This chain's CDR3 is CASSLPSTSGRVYEQYF. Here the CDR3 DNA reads TGTGCCAGCAGCTTACCCTCTACTAGCGGGAGAGTTTACGAGCAGTACTTC.

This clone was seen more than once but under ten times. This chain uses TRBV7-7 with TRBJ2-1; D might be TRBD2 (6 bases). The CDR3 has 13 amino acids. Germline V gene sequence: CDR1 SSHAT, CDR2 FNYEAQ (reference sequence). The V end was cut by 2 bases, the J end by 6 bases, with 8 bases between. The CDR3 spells CASSLSGPNEQFF. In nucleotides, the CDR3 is TGTGCCAGCAGCTTAAGCGGGCCCAATGAGCAGTTCTTC.

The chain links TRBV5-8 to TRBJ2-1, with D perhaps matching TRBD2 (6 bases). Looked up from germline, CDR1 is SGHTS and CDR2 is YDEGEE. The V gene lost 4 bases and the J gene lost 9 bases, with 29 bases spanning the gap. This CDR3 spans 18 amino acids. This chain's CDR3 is CASSRDSGGVNRAGEQFF. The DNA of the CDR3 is TGTGCCAGCAGCAGGGATAGCGGAGGGGTAAATCGAGCGGGTGAGCAGTTCTTC.

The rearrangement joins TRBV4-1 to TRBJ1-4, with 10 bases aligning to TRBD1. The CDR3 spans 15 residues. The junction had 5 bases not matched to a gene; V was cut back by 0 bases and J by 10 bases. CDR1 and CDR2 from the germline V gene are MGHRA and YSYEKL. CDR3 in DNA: TGCGCCAGCAGCCAAGAGGACAGGGGGTCCTTAAAACTGTTTTTT. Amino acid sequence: CASSQEDRGSLKLFF.

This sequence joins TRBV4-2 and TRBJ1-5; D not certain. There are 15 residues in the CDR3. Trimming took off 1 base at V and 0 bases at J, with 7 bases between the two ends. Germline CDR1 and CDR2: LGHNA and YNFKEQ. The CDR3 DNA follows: TGTGCCAGCAGCCAAGCGACGTATAGCAATCAGCCCCAGCATTTT. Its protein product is CASSQATYSNQPQHF.

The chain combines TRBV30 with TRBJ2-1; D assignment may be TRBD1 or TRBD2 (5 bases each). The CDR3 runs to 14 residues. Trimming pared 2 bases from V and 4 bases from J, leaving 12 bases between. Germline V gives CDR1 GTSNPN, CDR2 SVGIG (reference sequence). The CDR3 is CAWSTDRGYNEQFF. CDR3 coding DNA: TGTGCCTGGAGTACTGACAGAGGGTACAATGAGCAGTTCTTC. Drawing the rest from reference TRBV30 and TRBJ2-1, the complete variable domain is SQTIHQWPATLVQPVGSPLSLECTVEGTSNPNLYWYRQAAGRGLQLLFYSVGIGQISSEVPQNLSASRPQDRQFILSSKKLLLSDSGFYLCAWSTDRGYNEQFFGPGTRLTVL.

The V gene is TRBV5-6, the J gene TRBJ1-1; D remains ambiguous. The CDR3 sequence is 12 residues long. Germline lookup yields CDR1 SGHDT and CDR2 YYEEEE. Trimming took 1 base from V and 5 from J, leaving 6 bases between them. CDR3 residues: CASSLYGTEAFF. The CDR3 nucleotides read TGTGCCAGCAGCTTGTATGGGACTGAAGCTTTCTTT.

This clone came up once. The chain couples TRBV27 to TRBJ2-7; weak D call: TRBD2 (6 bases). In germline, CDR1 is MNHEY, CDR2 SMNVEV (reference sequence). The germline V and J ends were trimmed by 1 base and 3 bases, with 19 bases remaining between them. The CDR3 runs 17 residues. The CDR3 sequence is CASSLFIGTYEYYEQYF. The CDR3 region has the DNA TGTGCCAGCAGTTTATTCATTGGGACTTACGAATACTACGAGCAGTACTTC.

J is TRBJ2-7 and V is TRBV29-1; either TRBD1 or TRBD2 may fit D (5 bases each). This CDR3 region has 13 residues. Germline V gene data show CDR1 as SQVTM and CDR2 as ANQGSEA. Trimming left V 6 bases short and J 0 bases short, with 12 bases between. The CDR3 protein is CSVGTVTSYEQYF. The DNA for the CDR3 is TGCAGCGTAGGGACGGTGACCTCCTACGAGCAGTACTTC.

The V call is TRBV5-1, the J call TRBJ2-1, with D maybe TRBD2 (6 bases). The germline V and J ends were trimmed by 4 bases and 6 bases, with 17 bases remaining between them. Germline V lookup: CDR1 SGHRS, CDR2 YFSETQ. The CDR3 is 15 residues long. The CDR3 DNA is TGCGCCAGCAGCCTCGTGAATAGCGGCTTCAATGAGCAGTTCTTC. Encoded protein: CASSLVNSGFNEQFF. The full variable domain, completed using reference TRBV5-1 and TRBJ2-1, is KAGVTQTPRYLIKTRGQQVTLSCSPISGHRSVSWYQQTPGQGLQFLFEYFSETQRNKGNFPGRFSGRQFSNSRSEMNVSTLELGDSALYLCASSLVNSGFNEQFFGPGTRLTVL.

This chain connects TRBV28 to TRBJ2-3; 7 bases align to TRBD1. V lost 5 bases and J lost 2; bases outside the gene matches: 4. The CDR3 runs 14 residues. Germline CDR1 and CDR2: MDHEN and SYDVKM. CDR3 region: CASSQTGITDTQYF. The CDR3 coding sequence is TGTGCCAGCAGTCAGACAGGGATCACAGATACGCAGTATTTT.

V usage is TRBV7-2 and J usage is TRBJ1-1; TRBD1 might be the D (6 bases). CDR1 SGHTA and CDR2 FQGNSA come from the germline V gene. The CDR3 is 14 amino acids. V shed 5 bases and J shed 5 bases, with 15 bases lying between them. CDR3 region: CASSLRGGETEAFF. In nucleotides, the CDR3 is TGTGCCAGCAGCCTCAGAGGGGGGGAGACTGAAGCTTTCTTT.

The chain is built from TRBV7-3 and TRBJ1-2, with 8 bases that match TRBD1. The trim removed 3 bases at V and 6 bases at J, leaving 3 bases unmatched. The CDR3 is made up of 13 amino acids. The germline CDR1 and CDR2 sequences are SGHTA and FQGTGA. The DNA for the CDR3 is TGTGCCAGCAGCTTCTACAGGGGGAATGGCTACACCTTC. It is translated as CASSFYRGNGYTF.

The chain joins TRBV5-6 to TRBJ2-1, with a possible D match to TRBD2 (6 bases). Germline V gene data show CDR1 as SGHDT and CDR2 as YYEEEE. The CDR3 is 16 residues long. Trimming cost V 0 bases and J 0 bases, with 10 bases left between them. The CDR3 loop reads CASSLASASSYNEQFF. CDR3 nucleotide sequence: TGTGCCAGCAGCTTGGCTAGCGCGAGCTCCTACAATGAGCAGTTCTTC. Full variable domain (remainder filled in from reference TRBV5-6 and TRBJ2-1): DAGVTQSPTHLIKTRGQQVTLRCSPKSGHDTVSWYQQALGQGPQFIFQYYEEEERQRGNFPDRFSGHQFPNYSSELNVNALLLGDSALYLCASSLASASSYNEQFFGPGTRLTVL.

CDR3 DNA: TGTGCCAGCAGCCACGGACTAGCGGGAGCTGAGCAGTTCTTC. Residues: CASSHGLAGAEQFF. This sequence joins TRBV28 and TRBJ2-1; TRBD2 agrees at 13 bases. The J segment lost 9 bases and the V segment lost 6 bases, leaving 5 bases of the junction unmatched. The CDR3 has 14 residues. Looked up from germline, CDR1 is MDHEN and CDR2 is SYDVKM. The full variable domain, completed using reference TRBV28 and TRBJ2-1, is DVKVTQSSRYLVKRTGEKVFLECVQDMDHENMFWYRQDPGLGLRLIYFSYDVKMKEKGDIPEGYSVSREKKERFSLILESASTNQTSMYLCASSHGLAGAEQFFGPGTRLTVL.

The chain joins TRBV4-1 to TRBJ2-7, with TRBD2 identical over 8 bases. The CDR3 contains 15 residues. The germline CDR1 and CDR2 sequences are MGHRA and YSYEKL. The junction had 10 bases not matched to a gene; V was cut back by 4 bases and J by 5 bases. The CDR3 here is CASSRLILAVNEQYF. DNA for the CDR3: TGCGCCAGCAGCCGCTTGATACTAGCGGTTAACGAGCAGTACTTC.

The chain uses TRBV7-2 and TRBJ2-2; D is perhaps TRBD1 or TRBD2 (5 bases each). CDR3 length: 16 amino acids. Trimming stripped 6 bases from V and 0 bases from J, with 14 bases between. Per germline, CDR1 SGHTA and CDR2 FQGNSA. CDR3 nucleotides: TGTGCCAGCAGATACCCTGGGACGTCGAACACCGGGGAGCTGTTTTTT. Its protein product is CASRYPGTSNTGELFF.

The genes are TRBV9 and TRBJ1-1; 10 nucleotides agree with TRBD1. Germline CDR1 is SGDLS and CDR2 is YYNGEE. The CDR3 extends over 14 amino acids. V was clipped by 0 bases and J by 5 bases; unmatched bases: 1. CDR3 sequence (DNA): TGTGCCAGCAGCGTAGGGGGACAGGGGACTGAAGCTTTCTTT. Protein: CASSVGGQGTEAFF.

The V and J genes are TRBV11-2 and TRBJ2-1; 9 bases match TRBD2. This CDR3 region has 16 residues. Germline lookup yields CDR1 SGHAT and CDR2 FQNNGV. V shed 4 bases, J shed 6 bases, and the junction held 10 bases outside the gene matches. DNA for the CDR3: TGTGCCAGCAGCTACAGGGCTAGCGGGATAATCAATGAGCAGTTCTTC. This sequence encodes CASSYRASGIINEQFF.

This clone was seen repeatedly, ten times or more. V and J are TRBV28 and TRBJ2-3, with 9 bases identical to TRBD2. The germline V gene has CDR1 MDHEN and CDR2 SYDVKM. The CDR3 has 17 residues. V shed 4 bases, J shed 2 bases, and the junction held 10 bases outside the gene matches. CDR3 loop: CASSSYGEREDTDTQYF. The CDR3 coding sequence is TGTGCCAGCAGTTCGTACGGAGAGCGGGAGGACACAGATACGCAGTATTTT. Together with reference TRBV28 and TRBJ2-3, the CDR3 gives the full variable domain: DVKVTQSSRYLVKRTGEKVFLECVQDMDHENMFWYRQDPGLGLRLIYFSYDVKMKEKGDIPEGYSVSREKKERFSLILESASTNQTSMYLCASSSYGEREDTDTQYFGPGTRLTVL.

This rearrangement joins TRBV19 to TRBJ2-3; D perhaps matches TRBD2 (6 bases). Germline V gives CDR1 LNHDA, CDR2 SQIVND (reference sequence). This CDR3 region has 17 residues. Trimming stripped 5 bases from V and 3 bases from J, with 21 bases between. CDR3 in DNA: TGTGCCAGTAGTCTCGACGAGGTGGGAGGAGGGACAGATACGCAGTATTTT. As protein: CASSLDEVGGGTDTQYF.

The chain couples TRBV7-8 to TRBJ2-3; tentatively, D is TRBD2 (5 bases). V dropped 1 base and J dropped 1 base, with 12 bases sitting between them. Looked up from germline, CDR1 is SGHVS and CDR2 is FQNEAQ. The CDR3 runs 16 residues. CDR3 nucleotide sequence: TGTGCCAGCAGCTTAGAGTTCCTAGCAGGCACAGATACGCAGTATTTT. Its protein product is CASSLEFLAGTDTQYF. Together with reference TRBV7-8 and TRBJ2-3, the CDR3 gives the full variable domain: GAGVSQSPRYKVAKRGQDVALRCDPISGHVSLFWYQQALGQGPEFLTYFQNEAQLDKSGLPSDRFFAERPEGSVSTLKIQRTQQEDSAVYLCASSLEFLAGTDTQYFGPGTRLTVL.

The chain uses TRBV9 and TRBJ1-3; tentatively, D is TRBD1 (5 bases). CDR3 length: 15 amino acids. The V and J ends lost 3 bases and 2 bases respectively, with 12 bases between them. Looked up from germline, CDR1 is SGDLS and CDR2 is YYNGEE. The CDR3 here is CASSASGTPGNTIYF. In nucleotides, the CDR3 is TGTGCCAGCAGCGCATCAGGGACTCCTGGAAACACCATATATTTT. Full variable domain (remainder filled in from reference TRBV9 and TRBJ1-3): DSGVTQTPKHLITATGQRVTLRCSPRSGDLSVYWYQQSLDQGLQFLIQYYNGEERAKGNILERFSAQQFPDLHSELNLSSLELGDSALYFCASSASGTPGNTIYFGEGSWLTVV.

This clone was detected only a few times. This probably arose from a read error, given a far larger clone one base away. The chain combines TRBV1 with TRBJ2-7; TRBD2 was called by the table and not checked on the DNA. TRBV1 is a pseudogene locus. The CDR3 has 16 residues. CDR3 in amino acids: CTSSQGLAVSSYEQYF. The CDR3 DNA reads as TGCACCAGCAGCCAAGGACTAGCGGTTTCATCCTACGAGCAGTACTTC.

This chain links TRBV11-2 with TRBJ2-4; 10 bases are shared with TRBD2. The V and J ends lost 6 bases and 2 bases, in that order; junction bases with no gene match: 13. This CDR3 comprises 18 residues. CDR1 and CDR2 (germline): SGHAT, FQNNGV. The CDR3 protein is CASSQREGLALTKNIQYF. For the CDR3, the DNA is TGTGCCAGCAGTCAGCGGGAGGGCCTGGCTCTAACCAAAAACATTCAGTACTTC.

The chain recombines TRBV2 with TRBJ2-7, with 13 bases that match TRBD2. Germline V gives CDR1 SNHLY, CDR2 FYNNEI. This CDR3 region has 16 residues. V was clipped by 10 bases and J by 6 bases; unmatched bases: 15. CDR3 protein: CAIEEAPTSGRSEQYF. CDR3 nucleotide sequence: TGTGCCATTGAGGAGGCCCCGACTAGCGGGAGGTCCGAGCAGTACTTC.

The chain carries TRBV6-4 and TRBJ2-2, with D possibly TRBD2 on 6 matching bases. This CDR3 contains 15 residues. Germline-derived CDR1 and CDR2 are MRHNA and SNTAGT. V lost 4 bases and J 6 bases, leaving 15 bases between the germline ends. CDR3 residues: CASSADYLGAGELFF. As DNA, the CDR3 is TGTGCCAGCAGTGCGGACTATTTAGGTGCCGGGGAGCTGTTTTTT.

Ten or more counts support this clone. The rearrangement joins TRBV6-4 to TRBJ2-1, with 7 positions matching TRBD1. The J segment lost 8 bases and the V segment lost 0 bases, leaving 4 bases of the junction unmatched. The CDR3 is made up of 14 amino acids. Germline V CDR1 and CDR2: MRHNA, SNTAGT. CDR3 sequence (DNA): TGTGCCAGCAGTGACTCGATAGGGGGCGATGAGCAGTTCTTC. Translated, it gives CASSDSIGGDEQFF.

DNA of the CDR3: TGTGCCAGCAAGCAACTGACGGTCAATGAGCAGTTCTTC. It translates to CASKQLTVNEQFF. The J gene is TRBJ2-1, the V gene TRBV2; D not certain. Germline loops: CDR1 SNHLY, CDR2 FYNNEI. This CDR3 is 13 amino acids long. With 7 bases removed from V and 6 bases from J, the gap between germline ends came to 13 bases.

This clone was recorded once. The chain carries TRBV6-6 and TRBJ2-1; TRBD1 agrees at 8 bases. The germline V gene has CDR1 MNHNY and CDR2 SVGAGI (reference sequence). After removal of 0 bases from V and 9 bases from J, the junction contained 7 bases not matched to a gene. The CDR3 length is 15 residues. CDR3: CASSYSRQGAREQFF. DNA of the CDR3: TGTGCCAGCAGTTACTCGAGGCAGGGGGCGCGTGAGCAGTTCTTC.

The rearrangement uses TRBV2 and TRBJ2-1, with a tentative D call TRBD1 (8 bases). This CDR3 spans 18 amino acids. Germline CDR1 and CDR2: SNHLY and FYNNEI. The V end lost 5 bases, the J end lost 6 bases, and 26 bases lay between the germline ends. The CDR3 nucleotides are TGTGCCAGCAGTTCATCACTCGGGAGGACAGGGATGGGCAATGAGCAGTTCTTC. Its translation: CASSSSLGRTGMGNEQFF.